This T cell receptor (beta chain) was sequenced for a study of cytomegalovirus exposure and HLA in healthy donors. Study-level findings and limits: The study recorded about 150 TCR beta chains that were cytomegalovirus-associated. According to a subsequent analysis, TCR clusters from the first cohort were inclined to appear together in the 120 validation repertoires.

The CDR3 contains 16 residues. Germline lookup yields CDR1 MNHNS and CDR2 SASEGT. With 0 bases removed from V and 4 bases from J, the gap between germline ends came to 15 bases. The protocol was immunoSEQ multiplex PCR, while the TCRdb copy is restricted to in-frame clones and leaves out a portion. The sample consists of approximately 260,000 clones, 86% of them appearing once. This clone has more than one count but fewer than ten. Its antigen is unidentified. This chain joins TRBV6-1 and TRBJ1-2; no reliable D call. The receptor's source is a woman aged 18-29 years in good health and CMV-seronegative. The sequenced sample consisted of PBMCs. The CDR3 DNA reads TGTGCCAGCAGTGAAGCATCGTGGGCAGTAGGCTATGGCTACACCTTC. It codes for CASSEASWAVGYGYTF.